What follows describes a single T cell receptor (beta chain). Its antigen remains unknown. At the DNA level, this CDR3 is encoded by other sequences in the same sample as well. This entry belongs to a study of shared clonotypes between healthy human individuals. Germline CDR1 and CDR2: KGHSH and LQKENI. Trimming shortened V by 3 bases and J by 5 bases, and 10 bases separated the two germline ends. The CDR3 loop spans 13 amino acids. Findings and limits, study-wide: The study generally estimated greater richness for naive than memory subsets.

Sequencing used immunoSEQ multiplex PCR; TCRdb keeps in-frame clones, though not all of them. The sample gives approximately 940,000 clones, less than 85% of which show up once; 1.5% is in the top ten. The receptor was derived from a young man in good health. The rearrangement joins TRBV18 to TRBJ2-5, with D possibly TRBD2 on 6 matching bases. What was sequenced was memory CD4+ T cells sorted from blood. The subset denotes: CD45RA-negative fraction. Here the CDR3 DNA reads TGTGCCAGCTCACCGGGACTCGGGGAGACCCAGTACTTC. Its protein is CASSPGLGETQYF.